This entry describes one T cell receptor beta chain. Sequencing was performed with immunoSEQ multiplex PCR; in TCRdb, only in-frame clones are kept and a portion is missing. The data contain some 57,000 clones, over 85% of them singletons. Germline lookup yields CDR1 SGDLS and CDR2 YYNGEE. The CDR3 loop spans 14 amino acids. V gave up 4 bases and J gave up 4 bases; unmatched junction bases: 6. The data originate from a study of blood T cell repertoires in COVID-19. The sequence came from a human donor in a cohort sampled during active COVID-19. The sequencing sample was made of peripheral blood. The V gene is TRBV9, the J gene TRBJ2-5, with 8 bases matching TRBD2. The CDR3 DNA follows: TGTGCCAGCAGCTACGGGGGGGCGGGAGAGACCCAGTACTTC. It specifies CASSYGGAGETQYF. Full variable domain (remainder filled in from reference TRBV9 and TRBJ2-5): DSGVTQTPKHLITATGQRVTLRCSPRSGDLSVYWYQQSLDQGLQFLIQYYNGEERAKGNILERFSAQQFPDLHSELNLSSLELGDSALYFCASSYGGAGETQYFGPGTRLLVL.